This T cell receptor beta chain was sequenced during a study of cytomegalovirus exposure and HLA in healthy donors. General observations from the study: A later examination showed that TCR association rates differed by HLA locus, with DRB1 most and HLA-C fewest. Being productive about 90% or about 30% of the time was typical of most TCR beta V segments in an earlier analysis.

PCR involved 60 Vbeta and 13 Jbeta primers. Clones were sequenced by immunoSEQ multiplex PCR, and TCRdb holds only the in-frame ones, with some missing. The sample consists of about 130,000 clones, roughly 72% of them appearing once. Note on this clone: Its antigen is as yet unknown.

This TCR was sampled from a woman aged 45-59 years in good health and CMV-seronegative. Sequenced: PBMCs.

The DNA for the CDR3 is TGTGCCAGCAGGATTAGGGGTGTGAACACTGAAGCTTTCTTT. Its translation is CASRIRGVNTEAFF. The J gene is TRBJ1-1, the V gene TRBV6-1; D may be TRBD1 (5 bases). Trimming took 6 bases from V and 0 from J, leaving 11 bases between them. The CDR3 contains 14 residues. Germline assignment: CDR1 MNHNS and CDR2 SASEGT.